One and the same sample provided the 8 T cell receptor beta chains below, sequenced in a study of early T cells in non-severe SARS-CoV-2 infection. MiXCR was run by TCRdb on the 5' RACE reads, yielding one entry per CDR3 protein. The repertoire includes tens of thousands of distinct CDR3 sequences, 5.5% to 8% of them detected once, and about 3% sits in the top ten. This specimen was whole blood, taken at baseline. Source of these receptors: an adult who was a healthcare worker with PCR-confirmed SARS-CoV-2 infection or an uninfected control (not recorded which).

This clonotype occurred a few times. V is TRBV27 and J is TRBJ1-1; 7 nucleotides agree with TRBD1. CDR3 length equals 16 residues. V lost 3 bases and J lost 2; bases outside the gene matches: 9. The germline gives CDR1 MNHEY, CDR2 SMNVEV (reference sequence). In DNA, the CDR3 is TGTGCCAGCAGTTTTTCCCCGGGACAGCTAAACACTGAAGCTTTCTTT. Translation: CASSFSPGQLNTEAFF.

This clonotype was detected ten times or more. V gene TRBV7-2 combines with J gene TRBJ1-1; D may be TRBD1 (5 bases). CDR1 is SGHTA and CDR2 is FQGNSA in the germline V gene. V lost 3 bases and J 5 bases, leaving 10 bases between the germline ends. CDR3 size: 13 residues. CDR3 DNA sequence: TGTGCCAGCAGCTTCGGGACGAGGACTGAAGCTTTCTTT. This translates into CASSFGTRTEAFF.

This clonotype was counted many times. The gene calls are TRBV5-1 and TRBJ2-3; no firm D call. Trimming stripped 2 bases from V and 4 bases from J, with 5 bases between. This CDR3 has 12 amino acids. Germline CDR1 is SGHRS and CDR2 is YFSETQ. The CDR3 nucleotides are TGCGCCAGCAGCTTCGATCCAGATACGCAGTATTTT. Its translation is CASSFDPDTQYF.

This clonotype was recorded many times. CDR3 bases: TGCAGTGCCGGGACTTGGGACAATGAGCAGTTCTTC. It specifies CSAGTWDNEQFF. J is TRBJ2-1 and V is TRBV20-1; tentatively, D is TRBD2 (6 bases). Germline lookup yields CDR1 DFQATT and CDR2 SNEGSKA (reference sequence). This CDR3 has 12 amino acids. The germline V and J ends were trimmed by 6 bases and 5 bases, with 11 bases remaining between them.

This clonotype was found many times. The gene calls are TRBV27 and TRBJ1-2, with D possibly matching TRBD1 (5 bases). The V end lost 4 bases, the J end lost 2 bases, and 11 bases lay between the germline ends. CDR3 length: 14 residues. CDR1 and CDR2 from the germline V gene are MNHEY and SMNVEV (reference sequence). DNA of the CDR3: TGTGCCAGCAGTTCCACCGACAGCAACTATGGCTACACCTTC. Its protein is CASSSTDSNYGYTF.

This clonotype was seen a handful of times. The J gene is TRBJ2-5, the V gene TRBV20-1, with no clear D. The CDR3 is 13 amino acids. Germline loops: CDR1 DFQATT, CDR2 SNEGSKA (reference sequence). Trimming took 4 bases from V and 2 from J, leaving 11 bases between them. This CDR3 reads CSATGPPQETQYF. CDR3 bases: TGCAGTGCTACGGGCCCCCCGCAAGAGACCCAGTACTTC.

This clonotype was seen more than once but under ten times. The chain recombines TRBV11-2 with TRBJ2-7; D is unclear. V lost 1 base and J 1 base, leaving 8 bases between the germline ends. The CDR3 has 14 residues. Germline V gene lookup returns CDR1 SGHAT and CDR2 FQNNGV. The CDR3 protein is CASSLVTRSYEQYF. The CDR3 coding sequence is TGTGCCAGCAGCTTAGTTACTCGGTCCTACGAGCAGTACTTC.

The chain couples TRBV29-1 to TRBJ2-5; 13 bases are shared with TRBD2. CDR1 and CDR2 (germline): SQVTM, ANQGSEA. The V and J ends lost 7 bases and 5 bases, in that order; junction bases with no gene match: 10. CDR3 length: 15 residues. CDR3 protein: CSATSGGPAGETQYF. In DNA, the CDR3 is TGCAGCGCGACTAGCGGGGGGCCAGCGGGGGAGACCCAGTACTTC.